This entry describes one T cell receptor (beta chain). This sample is drawn from a study of T cell clonotyping in hematopoietic cell transplantation. Assay: immunoSEQ multiplex PCR; the TCRdb copy retains only in-frame clones and omits some. The table has 30,000 or so clones, around nine tenths seen once. CDR3 length equals 15 residues. The ends were cut back, 6 bases at V and 1 base at J, with 12 bases in the middle. CDR1 is SGHAT, CDR2 FQNNGV, per germline. This clonotype was sampled from a female patient aged 50-59 years who had an allogeneic stem cell transplant from a related donor, so the T cells may come from the graft donor. Some clones in this sample may be carry-over from other donors' samples. This chain joins TRBV11-2 and TRBJ2-2, with D hard to call. The sample consisted of PBMCs, taken 100 days after allogeneic stem cell transplant. The CDR3 region is CASSEGPWNTGELFF. CDR3 in DNA: TGTGCCAGCAGTGAAGGACCGTGGAACACCGGGGAGCTGTTTTTT.